This T cell receptor (beta chain) was found in a study of metastatic and nonmetastatic thyroid tumors. Study conclusions and caveats: Across blood and tumor, TCR beta diversity in malignant thyroid tumors was reportedly significantly higher than in benign nodules.

In this sample, this clone turned up many times. The antigen remains undetermined. Per the original data handling: A classifier of distant metastasis in papillary thyroid cancer was built from CDR3 differences (across clinicopathological groups). Via MiXCR, TCRdb re-called the PCR reads. These V and J calls are TCRdb output, not the study's own analysis. In the table there are 70,000 or so clones, 12% to 15% of which are singletons. Prior to thyroid surgery, none of the patients had received any treatment. The CDR3 contains 16 residues. Per the germline V gene, CDR1 is SGHDN and CDR2 is FVKESK. Trimming pared 3 bases from V and 1 base from J, leaving 15 bases between.

Sequencing was carried out using blood. This clonotype originated in a male donor with papillary thyroid cancer or a benign thyroid nodule (not recorded which). Some clones in this sample may be carry-over from other donors' samples. This chain links TRBV14 with TRBJ1-1; a possible D gene is TRBD1 (6 bases). The CDR3 loop reads CASSQWGGQGNTEAFF. The CDR3 nucleotides read TGTGCCAGCAGCCAGTGGGGGGGGCAGGGGAACACTGAAGCTTTCTTT. Looking up the rest from reference TRBV14 and TRBJ1-1 gives the full variable domain: EAGVTQFPSHSVIEKGQTVTLRCDPISGHDNLYWYRRVMGKEIKFLLHFVKESKQDESGMPNNRFLAERTGGTYSTLKVQPAELEDSGVYFCASSQWGGQGNTEAFFGQGTRLTVV.